One sample yielded the 16 T cell receptor beta chains listed below, sequenced in a study of blood T cell repertoires in COVID-19. The assay was immunoSEQ multiplex PCR, and TCRdb's table has in-frame clones only and misses some. The sample lists around 170,000 clones, about four fifths seen once, with around 6.3% in the top ten. Sequencing was done on a sample of peripheral blood. The origin of the receptors is a woman aged 35 to 49 with acute or convalescent COVID-19.

V gene TRBV9 combines with J gene TRBJ1-1; D not certain. Germline CDR1 SGDLS, CDR2 YYNGEE. V gave up 2 bases and J gave up 1 base, with 9 bases separating them. CDR3 length equals 14 residues. The CDR3 loop is CASSVTGRNTEAFF. Written as DNA, the CDR3 is TGTGCCAGCAGCGTTACCGGGAGGAACACTGAAGCTTTCTTT.

The chain employs TRBV4-1 and TRBJ2-3; no firm D call. Germline CDR1 MGHRA, CDR2 YSYEKL. The CDR3 sequence is 16 residues long. Trimming removed 1 base at V and 2 bases at J, with 13 bases between. The CDR3 region is CASSQVMLTNTDTQYF. The CDR3 DNA follows: TGCGCCAGCAGCCAAGTAATGTTAACTAACACAGATACGCAGTATTTT.

The chain combines TRBV6-5 with TRBJ1-1, with 9 positions matching TRBD1. The trim removed 5 bases at V and 10 bases at J, leaving 2 bases unmatched. From germline, CDR1 is MNHEY and CDR2 SVGAGI. This CDR3 comprises 11 residues. The CDR3 is CASSPDRGAFF. Written as DNA, the CDR3 is TGTGCCAGCAGTCCGGACAGGGGAGCTTTCTTT.

The rearrangement uses TRBV21-1 and TRBJ1-5; the table's D gene call, TRBD1, was not cross checked with the DNA. TRBV21-1 is annotated as a pseudogene. There are 18 residues in the CDR3. CDR3 loop: CASSTELRTANSNQPQHF. The CDR3 DNA reads as TGTGCCAGCAGCACCGAACTCCGGACAGCAAATAGCAATCAGCCCCAGCATTTT.

The chain carries TRBV19 and TRBJ2-1; possibly TRBD2 for D (5 bases). CDR3 length: 12 residues. With 0 bases removed from V and 8 bases from J, the gap between germline ends came to 5 bases. Germline V gene data show CDR1 as LNHDA and CDR2 as SQIVND (reference sequence). DNA for the CDR3: TGTGCCAGTAGTATAGACGGGGATGAGCAGTTCTTC. The encoded protein is CASSIDGDEQFF. Looking up the rest from reference TRBV19 and TRBJ2-1 gives the full variable domain: DGGITQSPKYLFRKEGQNVTLSCEQNLNHDAMYWYRQDPGQGLRLIYYSQIVNDFQKGDIAEGYSVSREKKESFPLTVTSAQKNPTAFYLCASSIDGDEQFFGPGTRLTVL.

This rearrangement joins TRBV7-3 to TRBJ2-7; a possible D gene is TRBD1 (6 bases). Germline V gives CDR1 SGHTA, CDR2 FQGTGA. CDR3 length: 14 residues. The germline V and J ends were trimmed by 4 bases and 2 bases, with 12 bases remaining between them. The CDR3 sequence: CASSYGQGTYEQYF. CDR3 sequence (DNA): TGTGCCAGCAGCTACGGGCAGGGGACCTACGAGCAGTACTTC.

The V gene is TRBV28, the J gene TRBJ2-7; TRBD2 matches at 8 bases. CDR1 and CDR2 (germline): MDHEN, SYDVKM. The CDR3 extends over 17 amino acids. V shed 1 base, J shed 4 bases, and the junction held 12 bases outside the gene matches. As DNA, the CDR3 is TGTGCCAGCAGTTTATCGCTAGCGGGCACTGTCGTATACGAGCAGTACTTC. It encodes CASSLSLAGTVVYEQYF.

The chain uses TRBV14 and TRBJ1-6, with a possible D match to TRBD1 (6 bases). Germline values: CDR1 SGHDN, CDR2 FVKESK. The CDR3 totals 16 residues. V was pared by 4 bases and J by 3 bases, with 13 bases between. The CDR3 protein is CASSLWTVNYNSPLHF. CDR3 in DNA: TGTGCCAGCAGCCTCTGGACAGTGAACTATAATTCACCCCTCCACTTT.

V usage is TRBV30 and J usage is TRBJ2-6; no definite D call. The CDR3 spans 13 residues. Germline assignment: CDR1 GTSNPN and CDR2 SVGIG (reference sequence). With 2 bases removed from V and 18 bases from J, the gap between germline ends came to 20 bases. The CDR3 DNA follows: TGTGCCTGGAGTCCACACCCTCCCGATAAACGGACTTTC. Translated, it gives CAWSPHPPDKRTF. Combining the CDR3 with reference TRBV30 and TRBJ2-6 gives the whole variable domain SQTIHQWPATLVQPVGSPLSLECTVEGTSNPNLYWYRQAAGRGLQLLFYSVGIGQISSEVPQNLSASRPQDRQFILSSKKLLLSDSGFYLCAWSPHPPDKRTFGAGSRLTVL.

The J gene is TRBJ1-1, the V gene TRBV3-1 (or the pseudogene TRBV3-2); D possibly corresponds to TRBD1 (5 bases). V was shortened by 0 bases and J by 4 bases, with 12 bases between the two germline ends. This CDR3 has 15 amino acids. The germline V gene has CDR1 LGHDT and CDR2 YNNKEL (reference sequence). The CDR3 DNA is TGTGCCAGCAGCCAAGATCAGGGTCCGACCACTGAAGCTTTCTTT. Encoded protein: CASSQDQGPTTEAFF.

The chain joins TRBV10-2 to TRBJ2-7; 8 bases match TRBD2. CDR3 size: 14 residues. Germline trimming cut 0 bases from V and 2 bases from J; bases unmatched to any gene: 0. The germline V gene encodes CDR1 WSHSY and CDR2 SAAADI. For the CDR3, the DNA is TGCGCCAGCAGTGAGTCGGGACTAGCCTACGAGCAGTACTTC. Residues: CASSESGLAYEQYF.

V gene TRBV5-1 combines with J gene TRBJ2-7; D uncertain. V was trimmed by 1 base and J by 2 bases, leaving 10 bases between them. This CDR3 has 14 residues. Germline V gene lookup returns CDR1 SGHRS and CDR2 YFSETQ. The CDR3 DNA is TGCGCCAGCAGCTTGTCTGGAGATGCCTACGAGCAGTACTTC. This encodes CASSLSGDAYEQYF.

The chain employs TRBV19 and TRBJ2-1, with 7 positions matching TRBD2. The V and J ends lost 3 bases and 4 bases, in that order; junction bases with no gene match: 6. Germline V gene sequence: CDR1 LNHDA, CDR2 SQIVND (reference sequence). CDR3 length equals 15 residues. This CDR3 reads CASSISGGPYNEQFF. The CDR3 DNA is TGTGCCAGTAGTATTTCGGGGGGTCCTTACAATGAGCAGTTCTTC.

The genes are TRBV15 and TRBJ2-7; D is unresolved. CDR3 length: 15 amino acids. V lost 0 bases and J 4 bases, leaving 13 bases between the germline ends. From germline, CDR1 is LNHNV and CDR2 YYDKDF (reference sequence). CDR3 DNA: TGTGCCACCAGCAGAGATCCGTCACCACTGTACGAGCAGTACTTC. It codes for CATSRDPSPLYEQYF.

This chain connects TRBV18 to TRBJ1-2, with D possibly being TRBD1 (6 bases). V lost 3 bases to trimming and J lost 1 base, with 15 bases between them. Germline V lookup: CDR1 KGHSH, CDR2 LQKENI. The CDR3 length is 16 residues. As DNA, the CDR3 is TGTGCCAGCTCACCTTCGACAGGACTCGATAACTATGGCTACACCTTC. Translated, it gives CASSPSTGLDNYGYTF.

This clone was seen a handful of times. The J gene is TRBJ2-1, the V gene TRBV7-9; D is perhaps TRBD1 (5 bases). V was trimmed by 4 bases and J by 5 bases, leaving 6 bases between them. Germline-derived CDR1 and CDR2 are SEHNR and FQNEAQ (reference sequence). This CDR3 spans 12 amino acids. CDR3 nucleotide sequence: TGTGCCAGCAGCTCGGACAACAATGAGCAGTTCTTC. It codes for CASSSDNNEQFF.